The T cell receptor (beta chain) described here comes from a study of T cell responses to AZD1222 COVID-19 vaccine. Pooling was applied to second doses at about 4 or about 12 weeks. A single count supports this clone. Its target is not known. Repertoires were generated with immunoSEQ multiplex PCR, while TCRdb's copy carries only in-frame clones and drops some. The sample lists fewer than 100,000 clones; around nine tenths were seen once. Study findings and constraints: An increase in Spike-specific TCR breadth and depth was observed after two AZD1222 doses. Only five or six individuals given AZD1222 were seropositive at baseline. Donors were chiefly white British, with a greater number of females, and clonal diversity was perhaps underestimated.

This CDR3 contains 12 residues. Germline lookup yields CDR1 SEHNR and CDR2 FQNEAQ (reference sequence). Trimming took off 2 bases at V and 6 bases at J, with 7 bases between the two ends. The source of this sequence is an adult who received the AZD1222 COVID-19 vaccine. The chain has TRBV7-9 and TRBJ1-2, with D uncertain. Material: peripheral blood, obtained 28 days after the second AZD1222 dose. DNA of the CDR3: TGTGCCAGCAGCTTAACCGGGAATGGCTACACCTTC. Protein product: CASSLTGNGYTF.